Shown below are 23 T cell receptor beta chains from a single sample sequenced in a study of cytomegalovirus exposure and HLA in healthy donors. The data were produced by immunoSEQ multiplex PCR, yet TCRdb's version contains in-frame clones alone and is incomplete. The table has 60,000 to 85,000 clones, nearly 95% seen once. Sequences were obtained from PBMCs. All receptors derive from a man younger than 35 in good health and CMV-seropositive.

The J gene is TRBJ2-1, the V gene TRBV14; 9 bases match TRBD1. V dropped 1 base and J dropped 2; count of bases not matched to a gene: 3. The germline V gene encodes CDR1 SGHDN and CDR2 FVKESK. The CDR3 length is 16 residues. The CDR3 nucleotides are TGTGCCAGCAGCCAAGTGACAGGGGGTGCCTACAATGAGCAGTTCTTC. Translating it yields CASSQVTGGAYNEQFF.

This sequence joins TRBV29-1 and TRBJ2-3; perhaps TRBD2 as D (5 bases). V lost 1 base and J 0 bases, leaving 11 bases between the germline ends. The germline V gene has CDR1 SQVTM and CDR2 ANQGSEA. This CDR3 is 15 amino acids long. The CDR3 region is CSVEGAGSSTDTQYF. The CDR3 DNA is TGCAGCGTTGAAGGGGCGGGTTCTAGCACAGATACGCAGTATTTT.

This chain connects TRBV7-3 to TRBJ1-2; TRBD1 is a possible D gene (6 bases). V was shortened by 5 bases and J by 8 bases, with 15 bases between the two germline ends. This CDR3 has 13 residues. The germline V gene encodes CDR1 SGHTA and CDR2 FQGTGA. CDR3 coding DNA: TGTGCCAGCAGCCCGTCGGGGGGCGGGGGCTACACCTTC. Its protein is CASSPSGGGGYTF.

This chain uses TRBV7-2 with TRBJ2-1; 7 nucleotides agree with TRBD2. The CDR3 runs to 14 residues. Germline loops: CDR1 SGHTA, CDR2 FQGNSA. V trimming: 4 bases; J trimming: 7 bases; junction bases outside the gene matches: 7. CDR3 sequence reads: CASSYRLAENEQFF. CDR3 DNA: TGTGCCAGCAGCTACCGACTAGCTGAAAATGAGCAGTTCTTC.

This chain links TRBV5-6 with TRBJ2-5, with TRBD1 as a possible D gene (6 bases). The CDR3 extends over 16 amino acids. The V and J ends lost 4 bases and 1 base respectively, with 17 bases between them. Looked up from germline, CDR1 is SGHDT and CDR2 is YYEEEE. Written as DNA, the CDR3 is TGTGCCAGCAGCGAAATGTACACAGGGATCCAAGAGACCCAGTACTTC. This sequence encodes CASSEMYTGIQETQYF.

The CDR3 sequence is CASSPGGGTDIQYF. CDR3 bases: TGTGCCAGCAGTCCCGGGGGGGGGACCGACATTCAGTACTTC. The chain combines TRBV27 with TRBJ2-4; TRBD2 agrees at 8 bases. Germline V lookup: CDR1 MNHEY, CDR2 SMNVEV (reference sequence). This CDR3 is 14 amino acids long. Unmatched junction bases numbered 8, after V lost 5 bases and J lost 8 bases.

The chain joins TRBV5-8 to TRBJ1-5; D possibly corresponds to TRBD1 (6 bases). The CDR3 runs 15 residues. V was cut by 1 base and J by 2 bases, with 10 bases left in between. Germline V CDR1 and CDR2: SGHTS, YDEGEE. CDR3 coding DNA: TGTGCCAGCAGCTTGAGAGGGGGAGGCAATCAGCCCCAGCATTTT. This encodes CASSLRGGGNQPQHF.

In this sample, this clone turned up a few times. The chain joins TRBV6-5 to TRBJ2-7; tentatively, D is TRBD1 (5 bases). The germline V gene encodes CDR1 MNHEY and CDR2 SVGAGI. V was trimmed by 6 bases and J by 1 base, leaving 10 bases between them. The CDR3 totals 13 residues. This CDR3 is CASRQGPSYEQYF. The CDR3 nucleotides are TGTGCCAGCAGGCAGGGCCCGTCCTACGAGCAGTACTTC.

This sequence joins TRBV2 and TRBJ2-2, with D hard to call. Germline loops: CDR1 SNHLY, CDR2 FYNNEI. V was trimmed by 7 bases and J by 0 bases, leaving 15 bases between them. This CDR3 is built from 16 residues. CDR3 in DNA: TGTGCCAGCACTGCAGGTGGAACTTCGAACACCGGGGAGCTGTTTTTT. Its translation: CASTAGGTSNTGELFF.

The chain recombines TRBV19 with TRBJ1-2; 11 bases match TRBD1. CDR1 is LNHDA and CDR2 is SQIVND in the germline V gene (reference sequence). The CDR3 is 15 amino acids. The V and J ends lost 3 bases and 4 bases, in that order; junction bases with no gene match: 4. In DNA, the CDR3 is TGTGCCAGTAGTATTGGACAGGGGGCATCCTATGGCTACACCTTC. Residues: CASSIGQGASYGYTF.

The count of this clone is one. This rearrangement joins TRBV29-1 to TRBJ2-3; D might be TRBD2 (6 bases). Germline assignment: CDR1 SQVTM and CDR2 ANQGSEA. Trimming took 7 bases from V and 0 from J, leaving 14 bases between them. There are 14 residues in the CDR3. Here the CDR3 DNA reads TGCAGCGGCTCGGACGGGGGTAGCACAGATACGCAGTATTTT. It yields the protein CSGSDGGSTDTQYF.

V and J are TRBV6-6 and TRBJ2-7; D ambiguous. The CDR3 has 15 residues. The V gene's germline CDR1 is MNHNY and CDR2 SVGAGI (reference sequence). V lost 2 bases to trimming and J lost 0 bases, with 11 bases between them. CDR3 in DNA: TGTGCCAGCAGTTACGATTCTGCGGACTCCTACGAGCAGTACTTC. Its translation: CASSYDSADSYEQYF.

The V call is TRBV5-1, the J call TRBJ1-4; 8 nucleotides align to TRBD1. This CDR3 comprises 14 residues. CDR1 and CDR2 (germline): SGHRS, YFSETQ. V was clipped by 3 bases and J by 5 bases; unmatched bases: 3. CDR3 residues: CASSSGQGNEKLFF. In DNA, the CDR3 is TGCGCCAGCAGCTCAGGACAGGGCAATGAAAAACTGTTTTTT.

The chain recombines TRBV7-8 with TRBJ1-2; TRBD1 is a possible D gene (6 bases). Per germline, CDR1 SGHVS and CDR2 FQNEAQ. V was pared by 1 base and J by 8 bases, with 14 bases between. This CDR3 has 14 amino acids. CDR3 coding DNA: TGTGCCAGCAGCTTAGAGCCGCAGGGGTGGGGCTACACCTTC. Its translation is CASSLEPQGWGYTF.

The J gene is TRBJ2-2, the V gene TRBV7-3; D gene unclear. The germline V gene has CDR1 SGHTA and CDR2 FQGTGA. This CDR3 contains 14 residues. Trimming removed 2 bases from V and 1 base from J, with 5 bases in between. The CDR3: CASSLSMNTGELFF. Written as DNA, the CDR3 is TGTGCCAGCAGCTTATCCATGAACACCGGGGAGCTGTTTTTT. Complete variable domain (other parts from reference TRBV7-3 and TRBJ2-2): GAGVSQTPSNKVTEKGKYVELRCDPISGHTALYWYRQSLGQGPEFLIYFQGTGAADDSGLPNDRFFAVRPEGSVSTLKIQRTERGDSAVYLCASSLSMNTGELFFGEGSRLTVL.

CDR3 in amino acids: CASSVGRGTGELFF. As DNA, the CDR3 is TGTGCCAGCAGCGTTGGACGGGGCACCGGGGAGCTGTTTTTT. The J gene is TRBJ2-2, the V gene TRBV9, with D maybe TRBD2 (5 bases). V was pared by 2 bases and J by 4 bases, with 9 bases between. The germline gives CDR1 SGDLS, CDR2 YYNGEE. The CDR3 extends over 14 amino acids.

The chain is built from TRBV2 and TRBJ2-4; the D gene could be TRBD1 or TRBD2 (5 bases each). The CDR3 is 15 residues long. V lost 10 bases and J 3 bases, leaving 19 bases between the germline ends. The V gene's germline CDR1 is SNHLY and CDR2 FYNNEI. The CDR3 DNA follows: TGTGCCACCAGAGGGGTTAAGCCCGGCAAAAACATTCAGTACTTC. This codes for CATRGVKPGKNIQYF.

V is TRBV7-9 and J is TRBJ2-1, with 11 bases fitting TRBD2. Germline V gene data show CDR1 as SEHNR and CDR2 as FQNEAQ (reference sequence). The CDR3 is 15 residues long. The V segment lost 5 bases and the J segment 1 base; nucleotides outside the gene matches: 1. CDR3 nucleotides: TGTGCCAGCAGCAGGACTAGCGGGTCCTACAATGAGCAGTTCTTC. Translating it yields CASSRTSGSYNEQFF.

The chain carries TRBV28 and TRBJ1-1; D gene uncertain. Trimming left V 7 bases short and J 8 bases short, with 14 bases between. The V gene's germline CDR1 is MDHEN and CDR2 SYDVKM. CDR3 size: 12 residues. CDR3 bases: TGTGCCAGCATGGTTCGCATGCGGGAAGCTTTCTTT. This encodes CASMVRMREAFF. The full variable domain, with the rest looked up from reference TRBV28 and TRBJ1-1, is DVKVTQSSRYLVKRTGEKVFLECVQDMDHENMFWYRQDPGLGLRLIYFSYDVKMKEKGDIPEGYSVSREKKERFSLILESASTNQTSMYLCASMVRMREAFFGQGTRLTVV.

The chain links TRBV27 to TRBJ2-3; D not resolved. The CDR3 runs to 14 residues. Germline V gene lookup returns CDR1 MNHEY and CDR2 SMNVEV (reference sequence). V was clipped by 6 bases and J by 2 bases, with 12 bases between them. The CDR3 DNA follows: TGTGCCAGCAGCCATGTGGCCCCCACAGATACGCAGTATTTT. Protein: CASSHVAPTDTQYF.

The V and J genes are TRBV4-2 and TRBJ2-5; TRBD2 aligns across 14 bases. Germline values: CDR1 LGHNA, CDR2 YNFKEQ. The CDR3 is 17 residues long. The V gene end was trimmed by 4 bases and the J gene end by 5 bases; junction bases not matched to a gene: 9. CDR3 amino acids: CASSPGGLAGGWETQYF. CDR3 DNA: TGTGCCAGCAGCCCCGGAGGACTAGCGGGAGGCTGGGAGACCCAGTACTTC.

CDR3 amino acids: CASSRGGTGPYNEQFF. CDR3 nucleotides: TGTGCCAGCAGCAGAGGAGGGACAGGGCCCTACAATGAGCAGTTCTTC. The V and J genes are TRBV9 and TRBJ2-1; TRBD1 matches 9 bases. The V gene end was trimmed by 4 bases and the J gene end by 2 bases; junction bases not matched to a gene: 7. The CDR3 totals 16 residues. Per germline, CDR1 SGDLS and CDR2 YYNGEE.

This rearrangement joins TRBV10-1 to TRBJ2-7; 8 nucleotides line up with TRBD2. This CDR3 contains 14 residues. The J segment lost 3 bases and the V segment lost 4 bases, leaving 5 bases of the junction unmatched. Germline values: CDR1 WNHNN, CDR2 SYGVQD (reference sequence). Written as DNA, the CDR3 is TGCGCCAGCAGTGCCCACCGGGGGGGCTACGAGCAGTACTTC. Translated: CASSAHRGGYEQYF.